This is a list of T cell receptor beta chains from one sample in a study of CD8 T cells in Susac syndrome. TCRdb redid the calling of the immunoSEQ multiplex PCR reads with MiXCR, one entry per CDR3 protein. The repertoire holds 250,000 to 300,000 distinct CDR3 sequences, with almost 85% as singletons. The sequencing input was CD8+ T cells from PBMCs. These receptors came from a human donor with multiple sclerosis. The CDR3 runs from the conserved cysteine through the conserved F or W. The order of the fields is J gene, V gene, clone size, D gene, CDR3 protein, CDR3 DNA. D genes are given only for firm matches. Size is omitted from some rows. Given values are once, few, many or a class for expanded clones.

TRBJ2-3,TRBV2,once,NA,CASSEAARGYTDTQYF,TGTGCCAGCAGTGAAGCGGCGCGGGGCTACACAGATACGCAGTATTTT
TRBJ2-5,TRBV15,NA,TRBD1,CATSRPLEGTGVETQYF,TGTGCCACCAGCAGACCCCTCGAGGGGACAGGGGTGGAGACCCAGTACTTC
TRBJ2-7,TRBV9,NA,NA,CASSVGLGEQYF,TGTGCCAGCAGCGTAGGTCTCGGCGAGCAGTACTTC
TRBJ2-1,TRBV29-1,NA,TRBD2,CSVAGLAGGLYNEQFF,TGCAGCGTTGCCGGGTTAGCGGGAGGGTTATACAATGAGCAGTTCTTC
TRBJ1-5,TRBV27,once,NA,CASRQAMYQPQHF,TGTGCCAGCAGGCAGGCGATGTATCAGCCCCAGCATTTT
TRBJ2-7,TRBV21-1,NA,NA,CASSKCGDSPRGEQYF,TGTGCCAGCAGCAAATGCGGGGACAGCCCCCGTGGCGAGCAGTACTTC
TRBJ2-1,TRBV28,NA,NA,CASQTRQHLSYNEQFF,TGTGCCAGCCAGACCAGACAGCACCTCTCCTACAATGAGCAGTTCTTC
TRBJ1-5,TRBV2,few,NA,CASSEDQEVQPQHF,TGTGCCAGCAGTGAGGATCAGGAGGTCCAGCCCCAGCATTTT
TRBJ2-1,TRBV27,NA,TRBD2,CASSLGLAGGLGEQFF,TGTGCCAGCAGTTTAGGACTAGCGGGAGGGTTGGGTGAGCAGTTCTTC
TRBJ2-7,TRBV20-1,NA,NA,CSAREYGAGLFEQYF,TGCAGTGCTAGAGAGTACGGGGCCGGTCTCTTCGAGCAGTACTTC
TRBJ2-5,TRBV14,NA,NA,CASSQGTVSQETQYF,TGTGCCAGCAGCCAAGGAACAGTCAGCCAAGAGACCCAGTACTTC
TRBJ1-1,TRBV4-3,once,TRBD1,CASSQDQGELGTEAFF,TGCGCCAGCAGCCAAGATCAGGGGGAATTGGGCACTGAAGCTTTCTTT
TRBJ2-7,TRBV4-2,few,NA,CASSQGAGPSYEQYF,TGTGCCAGCAGCCAGGGAGCGGGTCCTTCCTACGAGCAGTACTTC
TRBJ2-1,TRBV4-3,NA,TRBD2,CASSQDGSGGGPYNEQFF,TGCGCCAGCAGCCAAGATGGCTCGGGGGGAGGCCCCTACAATGAGCAGTTCTTC
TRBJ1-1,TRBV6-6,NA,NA,CASSYSTARLNTEAFF,TGTGCCAGCAGTTACTCGACGGCCAGACTGAACACTGAAGCTTTCTTT
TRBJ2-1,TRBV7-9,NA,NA,CASSSSPNEQFF,TGTGCCAGCAGCTCCTCCCCCAATGAGCAGTTCTTC
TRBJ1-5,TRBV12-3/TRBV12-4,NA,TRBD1,CASSRQGANNQPQHF,TGTGCCAGCAGTCGACAGGGGGCTAACAATCAGCCCCAGCATTTT
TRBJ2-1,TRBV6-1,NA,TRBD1,CASSEDPGGSYNEQFF,TGTGCCAGCAGTGAAGACCCAGGGGGCTCCTACAATGAGCAGTTCTTC
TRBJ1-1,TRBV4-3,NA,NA,CASSQAQGRATEAFF,TGCGCCAGCAGCCAAGCCCAGGGGAGGGCCACTGAAGCTTTCTTT
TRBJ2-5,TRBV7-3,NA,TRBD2,CASSPRVLGEGEEETQYF,TGTGCCAGCAGCCCCCGGGTTCTGGGGGAGGGCGAGGAAGAGACCCAGTACTTC
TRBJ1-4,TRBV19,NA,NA,CASSIRAVEQEKLFF,TGTGCCAGTAGTATTCGGGCGGTGGAGCAAGAAAAACTGTTTTTT
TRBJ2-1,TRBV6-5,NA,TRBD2,CASRTSGNGEQFF,TGTGCCAGTCGGACTAGCGGGAATGGGGAGCAGTTCTTC
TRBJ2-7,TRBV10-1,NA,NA,CASSDMDKSYF,TGCGCCAGCAGTGATATGGACAAGTCGTACTTC
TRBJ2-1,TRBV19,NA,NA,CASSIFLAPYNEQFF,TGTGCCAGTAGTATTTTCTTAGCCCCTTACAATGAGCAGTTCTTC
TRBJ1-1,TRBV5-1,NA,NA,CASRSRANTEAFF,TGCGCCAGCCGGTCCAGGGCTAACACTGAAGCTTTCTTT
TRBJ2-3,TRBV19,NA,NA,CASSIYGDTQYF,TGTGCCAGTAGTATATACGGAGATACGCAGTATTTT
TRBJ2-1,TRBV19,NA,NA,CASSIRGGSYNEQFF,TGTGCCAGTAGTATACGAGGGGGCTCCTACAATGAGCAGTTCTTC
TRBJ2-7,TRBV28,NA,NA,CASSSYNSEQYF,TGTGCCAGCAGTTCATATAACAGTGAGCAGTACTTC
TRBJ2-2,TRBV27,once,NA,CASGPTRNTGELFF,TGTGCCAGCGGTCCCACGCGGAACACCGGGGAGCTGTTTTTT
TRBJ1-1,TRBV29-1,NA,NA,CSVYMNTEAFF,TGCAGCGTTTACATGAACACTGAAGCTTTCTTT
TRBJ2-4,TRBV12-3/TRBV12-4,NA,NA,CASSLEGLKNIQYF,TGTGCCAGCAGTTTAGAAGGCCTCAAAAACATTCAGTACTTC
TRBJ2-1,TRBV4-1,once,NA,CASSMTRDGFNEQFF,TGCGCCAGCAGCATGACTAGAGATGGCTTCAATGAGCAGTTCTTC
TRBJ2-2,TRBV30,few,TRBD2,CAWSTGTTNTGELFF,TGTGCCTGGAGTACCGGGACTACGAACACCGGGGAGCTGTTTTTT
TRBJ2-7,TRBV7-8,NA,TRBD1,CASSPGQGDWEQYF,TGTGCCAGCAGCCCCGGACAGGGAGATTGGGAGCAGTACTTC
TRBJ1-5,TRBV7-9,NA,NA,CASSLANSSNQPQHF,TGTGCCAGCAGCTTAGCGAACAGTAGCAATCAGCCCCAGCATTTT
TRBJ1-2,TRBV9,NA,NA,CASSVGRQGYNYGYTF,TGTGCCAGCAGCGTAGGTAGGCAGGGATATAACTATGGCTACACCTTC
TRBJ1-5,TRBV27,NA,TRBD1,CASSLSRGLGEPQHF,TGTGCCAGCAGTTTATCCAGGGGGCTTGGGGAGCCCCAGCATTTT
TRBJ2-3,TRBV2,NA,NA,CARGGLDNTDTQYF,TGTGCCAGGGGGGGGCTGGATAACACAGATACGCAGTATTTT
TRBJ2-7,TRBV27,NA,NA,CASSAGTVGYEQYF,TGTGCCAGCAGCGCCGGGACTGTAGGCTACGAGCAGTACTTC